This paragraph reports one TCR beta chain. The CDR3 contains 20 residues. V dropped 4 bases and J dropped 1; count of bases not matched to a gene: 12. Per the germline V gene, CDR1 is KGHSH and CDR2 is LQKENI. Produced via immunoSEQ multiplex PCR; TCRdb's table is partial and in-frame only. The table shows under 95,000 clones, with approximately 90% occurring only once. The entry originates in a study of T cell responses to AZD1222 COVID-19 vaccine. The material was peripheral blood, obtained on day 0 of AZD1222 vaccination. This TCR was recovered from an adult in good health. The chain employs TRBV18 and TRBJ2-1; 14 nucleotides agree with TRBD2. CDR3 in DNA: TGTGCCAGCTCACTTCACGGACTAGCGGGAGGAGGCGGTTCCTACAATGAGCAGTTCTTC. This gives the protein CASSLHGLAGGGGSYNEQFF.